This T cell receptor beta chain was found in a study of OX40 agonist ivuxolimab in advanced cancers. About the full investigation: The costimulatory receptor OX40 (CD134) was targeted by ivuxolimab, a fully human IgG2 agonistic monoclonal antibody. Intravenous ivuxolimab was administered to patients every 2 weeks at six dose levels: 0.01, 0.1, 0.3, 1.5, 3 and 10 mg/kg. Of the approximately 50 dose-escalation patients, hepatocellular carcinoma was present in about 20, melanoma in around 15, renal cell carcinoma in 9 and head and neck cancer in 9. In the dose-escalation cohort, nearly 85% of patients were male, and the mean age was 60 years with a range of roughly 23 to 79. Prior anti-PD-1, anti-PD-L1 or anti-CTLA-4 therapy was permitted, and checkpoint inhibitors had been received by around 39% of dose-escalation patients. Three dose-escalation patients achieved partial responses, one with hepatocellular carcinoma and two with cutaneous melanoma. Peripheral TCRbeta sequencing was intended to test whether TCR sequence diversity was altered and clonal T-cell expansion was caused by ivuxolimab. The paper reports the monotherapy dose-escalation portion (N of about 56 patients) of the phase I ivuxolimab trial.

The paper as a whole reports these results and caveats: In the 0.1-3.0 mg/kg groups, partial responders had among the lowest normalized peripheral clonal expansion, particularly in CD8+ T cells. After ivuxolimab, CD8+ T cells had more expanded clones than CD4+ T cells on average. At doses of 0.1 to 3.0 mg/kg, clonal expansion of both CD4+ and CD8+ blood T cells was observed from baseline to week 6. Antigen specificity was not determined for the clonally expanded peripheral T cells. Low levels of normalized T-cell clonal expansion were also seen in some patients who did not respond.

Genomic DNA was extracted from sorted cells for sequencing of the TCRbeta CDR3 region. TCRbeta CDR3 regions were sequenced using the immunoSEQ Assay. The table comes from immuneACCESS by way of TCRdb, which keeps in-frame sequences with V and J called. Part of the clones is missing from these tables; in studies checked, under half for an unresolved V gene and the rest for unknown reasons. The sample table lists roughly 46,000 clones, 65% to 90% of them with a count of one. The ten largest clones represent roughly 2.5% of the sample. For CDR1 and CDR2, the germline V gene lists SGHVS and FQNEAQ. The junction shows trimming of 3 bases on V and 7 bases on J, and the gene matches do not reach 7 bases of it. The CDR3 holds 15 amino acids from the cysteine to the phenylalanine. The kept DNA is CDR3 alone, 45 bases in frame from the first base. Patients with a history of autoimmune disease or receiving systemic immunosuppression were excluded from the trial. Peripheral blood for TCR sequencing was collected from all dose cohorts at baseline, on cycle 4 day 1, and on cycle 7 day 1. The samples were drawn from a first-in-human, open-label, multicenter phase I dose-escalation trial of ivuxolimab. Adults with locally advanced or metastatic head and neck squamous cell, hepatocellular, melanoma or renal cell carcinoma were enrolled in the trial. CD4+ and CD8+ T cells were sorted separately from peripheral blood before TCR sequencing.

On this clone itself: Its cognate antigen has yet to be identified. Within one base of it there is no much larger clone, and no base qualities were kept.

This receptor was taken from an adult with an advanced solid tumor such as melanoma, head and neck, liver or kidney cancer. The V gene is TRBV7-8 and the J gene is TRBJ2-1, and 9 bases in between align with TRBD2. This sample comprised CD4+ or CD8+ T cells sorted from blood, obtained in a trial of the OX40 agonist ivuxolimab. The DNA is TGTGCCAGCAGCTTTCTTAGCGGGGGCCCTAATGAGCAGTTCTTC. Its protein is CASSFLSGGPNEQFF.